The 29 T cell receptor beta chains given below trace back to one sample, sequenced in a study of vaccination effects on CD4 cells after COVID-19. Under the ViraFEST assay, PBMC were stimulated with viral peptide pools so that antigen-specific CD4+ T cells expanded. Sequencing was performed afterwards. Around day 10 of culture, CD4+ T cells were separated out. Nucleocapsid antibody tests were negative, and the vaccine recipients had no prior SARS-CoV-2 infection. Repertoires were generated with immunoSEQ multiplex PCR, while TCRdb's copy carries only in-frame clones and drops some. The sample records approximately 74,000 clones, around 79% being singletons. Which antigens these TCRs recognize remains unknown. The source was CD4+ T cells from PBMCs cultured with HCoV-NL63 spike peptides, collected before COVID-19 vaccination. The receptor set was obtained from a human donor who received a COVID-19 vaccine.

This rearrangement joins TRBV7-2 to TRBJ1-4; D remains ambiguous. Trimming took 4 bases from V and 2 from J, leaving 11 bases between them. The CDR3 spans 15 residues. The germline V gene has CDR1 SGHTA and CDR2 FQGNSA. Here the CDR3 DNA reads TGTGCCAGCAGCTCCTCCGGCTGGACTAATGAAAAACTGTTTTTT. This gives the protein CASSSSGWTNEKLFF.

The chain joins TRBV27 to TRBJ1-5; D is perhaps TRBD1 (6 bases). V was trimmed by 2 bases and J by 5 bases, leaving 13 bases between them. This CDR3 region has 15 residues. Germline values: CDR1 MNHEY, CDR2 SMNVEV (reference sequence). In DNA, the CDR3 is TGTGCCAGCAGTTTAGGGACAACGGGCGATCAGCCCCAGCATTTT. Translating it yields CASSLGTTGDQPQHF.

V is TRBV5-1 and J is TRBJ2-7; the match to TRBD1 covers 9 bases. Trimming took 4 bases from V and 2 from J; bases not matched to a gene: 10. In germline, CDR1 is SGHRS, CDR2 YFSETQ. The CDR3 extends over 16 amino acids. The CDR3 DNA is TGCGCCAGCAGCCGGACGAACGGACAGGGGACCTACGAGCAGTACGTC. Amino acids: CASSRTNGQGTYEQYV.

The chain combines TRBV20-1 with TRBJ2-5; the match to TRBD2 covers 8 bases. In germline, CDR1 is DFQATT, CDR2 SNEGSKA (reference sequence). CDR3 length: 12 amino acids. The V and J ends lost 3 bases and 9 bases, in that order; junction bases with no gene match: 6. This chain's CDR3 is CSASPGTSPQYF. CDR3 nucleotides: TGCAGTGCTAGTCCCGGGACTAGTCCCCAGTACTTC.

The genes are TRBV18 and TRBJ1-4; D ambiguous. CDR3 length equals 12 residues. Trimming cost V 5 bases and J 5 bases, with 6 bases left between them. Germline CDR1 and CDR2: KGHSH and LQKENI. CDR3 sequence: CASSGGNEKLFF. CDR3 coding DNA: TGTGCCAGCTCAGGAGGGAATGAAAAACTGTTTTTT.

CDR3 DNA sequence: TGTGCCACCAGTGAACAGGGACCGCGGGAGACCCAGTACTTC. Amino acids: CATSEQGPRETQYF. V is TRBV24-1 and J is TRBJ2-5, with D maybe TRBD1 (6 bases). V lost 4 bases and J lost 5, with 13 bases in between. The CDR3 spans 14 residues. The germline gives CDR1 KGHDR, CDR2 SFDVKD.

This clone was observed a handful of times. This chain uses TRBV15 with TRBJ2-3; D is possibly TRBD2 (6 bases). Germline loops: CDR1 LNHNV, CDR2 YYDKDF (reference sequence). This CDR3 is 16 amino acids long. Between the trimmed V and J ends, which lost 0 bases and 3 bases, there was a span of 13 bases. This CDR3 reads CATSRDGGIGTDTQYF. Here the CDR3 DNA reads TGTGCCACCAGCAGAGACGGGGGTATTGGTACAGATACGCAGTATTTT.

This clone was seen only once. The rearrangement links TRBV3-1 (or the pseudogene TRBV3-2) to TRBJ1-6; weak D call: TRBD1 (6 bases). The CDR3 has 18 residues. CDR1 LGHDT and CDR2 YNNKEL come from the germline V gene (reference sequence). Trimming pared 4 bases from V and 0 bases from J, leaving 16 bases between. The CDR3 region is CASSPRGAESSYNSPLHF. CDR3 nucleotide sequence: TGTGCCAGCAGCCCCCGGGGGGCGGAGAGCTCCTATAATTCACCCCTCCACTTT.

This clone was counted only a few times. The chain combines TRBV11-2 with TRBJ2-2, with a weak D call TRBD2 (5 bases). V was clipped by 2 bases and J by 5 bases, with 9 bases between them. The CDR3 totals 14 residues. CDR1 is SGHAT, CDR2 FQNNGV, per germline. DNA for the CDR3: TGTGCCAGCAGCTTAAATTTAGCGACCGGGGAGCTGTTTTTT. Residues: CASSLNLATGELFF.

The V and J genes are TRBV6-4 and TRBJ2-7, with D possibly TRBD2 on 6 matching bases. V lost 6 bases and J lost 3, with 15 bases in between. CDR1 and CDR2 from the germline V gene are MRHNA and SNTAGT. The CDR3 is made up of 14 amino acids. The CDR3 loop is CASREIGTFYEQYV. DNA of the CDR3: TGTGCCAGCAGAGAAATAGGGACTTTCTACGAGCAGTACGTC.

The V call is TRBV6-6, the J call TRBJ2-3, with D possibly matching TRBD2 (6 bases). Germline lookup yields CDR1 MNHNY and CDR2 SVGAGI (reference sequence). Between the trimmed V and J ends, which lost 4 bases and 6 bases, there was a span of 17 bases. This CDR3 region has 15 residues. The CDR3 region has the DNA TGTGCCAGCAGTTTGGGACTCCCCCAGAGGGATACGCAGTATTTT. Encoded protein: CASSLGLPQRDTQYF.

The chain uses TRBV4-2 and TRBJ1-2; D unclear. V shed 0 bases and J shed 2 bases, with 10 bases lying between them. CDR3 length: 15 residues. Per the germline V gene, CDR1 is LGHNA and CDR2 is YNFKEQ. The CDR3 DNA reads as TGTGCCAGCAGCCAAGATCCCCAGTCAAACTATGGCTACACCTTC. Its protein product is CASSQDPQSNYGYTF.

CDR3 DNA sequence: TGTGCCAGCAGCTTAGGTGTCAGGGGCCAGGGAGGCTACACCTTC. Its translation: CASSLGVRGQGGYTF. The chain links TRBV7-9 to TRBJ1-2; possible D gene TRBD1, 6 bases. The V gene lost 1 base and the J gene lost 8 bases, with 17 bases spanning the gap. This CDR3 has 15 amino acids. The germline CDR1 and CDR2 sequences are SEHNR and FQNEAQ (reference sequence).

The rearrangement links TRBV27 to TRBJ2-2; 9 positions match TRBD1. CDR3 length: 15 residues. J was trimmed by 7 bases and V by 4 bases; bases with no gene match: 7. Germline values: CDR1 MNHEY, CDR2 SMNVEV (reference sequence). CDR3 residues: CASSSQGAPGGELFF. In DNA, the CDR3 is TGTGCCAGCAGTTCACAGGGGGCGCCGGGCGGGGAGCTGTTTTTT.

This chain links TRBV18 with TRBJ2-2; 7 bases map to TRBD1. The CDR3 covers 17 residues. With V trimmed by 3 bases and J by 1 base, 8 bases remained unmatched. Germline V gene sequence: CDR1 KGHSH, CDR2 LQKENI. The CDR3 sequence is CASSPPRDRLNTGELFF. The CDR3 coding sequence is TGTGCCAGCTCACCTCCACGGGACAGATTGAACACCGGGGAGCTGTTTTTT.

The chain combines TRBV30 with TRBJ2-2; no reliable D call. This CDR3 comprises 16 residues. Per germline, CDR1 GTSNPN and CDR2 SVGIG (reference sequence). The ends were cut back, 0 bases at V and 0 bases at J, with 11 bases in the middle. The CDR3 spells CAWSVIFGANTGELFF. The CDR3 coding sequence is TGTGCCTGGAGTGTAATCTTTGGCGCGAACACCGGGGAGCTGTTTTTT.

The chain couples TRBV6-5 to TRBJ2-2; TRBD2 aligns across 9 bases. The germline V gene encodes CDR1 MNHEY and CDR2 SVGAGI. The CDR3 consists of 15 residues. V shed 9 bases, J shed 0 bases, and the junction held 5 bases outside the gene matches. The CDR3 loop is CASTREGANTGELFF. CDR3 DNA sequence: TGTGCCAGTACGCGGGAGGGCGCGAACACCGGGGAGCTGTTTTTT.

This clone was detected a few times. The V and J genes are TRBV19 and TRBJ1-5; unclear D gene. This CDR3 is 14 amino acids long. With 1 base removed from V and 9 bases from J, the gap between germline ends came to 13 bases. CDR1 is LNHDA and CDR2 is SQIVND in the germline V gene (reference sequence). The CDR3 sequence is CASSIVAGVWPQHF. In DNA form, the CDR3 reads TGTGCCAGTAGTATAGTGGCGGGAGTTTGGCCCCAGCATTTT.

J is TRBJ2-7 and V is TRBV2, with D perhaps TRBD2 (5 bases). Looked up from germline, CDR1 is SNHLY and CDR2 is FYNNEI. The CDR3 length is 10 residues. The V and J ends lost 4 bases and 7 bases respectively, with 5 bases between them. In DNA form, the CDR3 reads TGTGCCAGCAGTGGGACTGAGCAGTACGTC. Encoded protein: CASSGTEQYV.

The CDR3 loop reads CASSSSAGARGGYTF. CDR3 DNA sequence: TGTGCCAGTAGTTCGTCCGCAGGCGCCCGGGGAGGCTACACCTTC. The rearrangement links TRBV19 to TRBJ1-2; D is unclear. This CDR3 has 15 residues. Germline lookup yields CDR1 LNHDA and CDR2 SQIVND (reference sequence). The V end lost 5 bases, the J end lost 8 bases, and 21 bases lay between the germline ends.

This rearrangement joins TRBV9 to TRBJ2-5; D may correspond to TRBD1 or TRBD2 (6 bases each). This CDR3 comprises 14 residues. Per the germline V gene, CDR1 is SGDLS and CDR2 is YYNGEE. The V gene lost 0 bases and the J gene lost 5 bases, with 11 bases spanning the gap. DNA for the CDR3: TGTGCCAGCAGCGTAGCGAGGGGGGAGGAGACCCAGTACTTC. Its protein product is CASSVARGEETQYF.

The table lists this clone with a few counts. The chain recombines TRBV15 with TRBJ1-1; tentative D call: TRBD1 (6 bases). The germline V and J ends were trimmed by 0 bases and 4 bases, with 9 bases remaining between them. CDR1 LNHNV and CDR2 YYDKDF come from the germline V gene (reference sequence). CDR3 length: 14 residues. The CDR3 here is CATSREWGLTEAFF. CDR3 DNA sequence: TGTGCCACCAGCAGAGAATGGGGGCTCACTGAAGCTTTCTTT.

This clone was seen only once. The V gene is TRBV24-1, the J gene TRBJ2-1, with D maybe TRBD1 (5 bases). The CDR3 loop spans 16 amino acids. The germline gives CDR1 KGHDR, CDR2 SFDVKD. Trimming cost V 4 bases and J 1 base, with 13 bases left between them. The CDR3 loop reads CATSDSVPGSYNEQFF. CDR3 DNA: TGTGCCACCAGTGACTCCGTCCCAGGGTCCTACAATGAGCAGTTCTTC.

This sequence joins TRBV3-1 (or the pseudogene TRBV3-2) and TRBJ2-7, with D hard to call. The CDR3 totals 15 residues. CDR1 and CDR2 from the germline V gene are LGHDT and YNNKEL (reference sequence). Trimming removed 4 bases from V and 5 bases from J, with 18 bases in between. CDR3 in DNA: TGTGCCAGCAGCCCTACTATCGACCCCCGGGACGAGCAGTACGTC. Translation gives CASSPTIDPRDEQYV.

The CDR3 DNA is TGTGCCGAGCTAATCGCGGCAGGGAATGGCTACACCTTC. Protein sequence: CAELIAAGNGYTF. The chain carries TRBV3-1 (or the pseudogene TRBV3-2) and TRBJ1-2; weak D call: TRBD1 (5 bases). The CDR3 length is 13 residues. With 11 bases removed from V and 6 bases from J, the gap between germline ends came to 19 bases. Germline V lookup: CDR1 LGHDT, CDR2 YNNKEL (reference sequence).

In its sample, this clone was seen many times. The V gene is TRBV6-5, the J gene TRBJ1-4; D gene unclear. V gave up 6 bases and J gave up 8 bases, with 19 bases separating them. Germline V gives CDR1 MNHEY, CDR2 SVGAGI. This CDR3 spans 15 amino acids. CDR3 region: CASSFLGSSEEKLFF. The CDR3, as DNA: TGTGCCAGCAGCTTCCTGGGGTCCTCCGAGGAAAAACTGTTTTTT.

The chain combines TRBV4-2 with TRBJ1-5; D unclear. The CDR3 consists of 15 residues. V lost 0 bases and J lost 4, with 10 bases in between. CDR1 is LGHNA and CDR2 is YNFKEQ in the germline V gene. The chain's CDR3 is CASSQEGGGNQPQHF. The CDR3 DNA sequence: TGTGCCAGCAGCCAAGAGGGAGGAGGTAATCAGCCCCAGCATTTT.

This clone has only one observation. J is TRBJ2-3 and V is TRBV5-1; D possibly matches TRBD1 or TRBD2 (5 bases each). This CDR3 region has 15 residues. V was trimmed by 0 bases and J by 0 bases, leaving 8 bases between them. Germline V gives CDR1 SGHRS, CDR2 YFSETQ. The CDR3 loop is CASSLVRGSTDTQYF. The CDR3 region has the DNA TGCGCCAGCAGCTTGGTACGGGGCAGCACAGATACGCAGTATTTT.

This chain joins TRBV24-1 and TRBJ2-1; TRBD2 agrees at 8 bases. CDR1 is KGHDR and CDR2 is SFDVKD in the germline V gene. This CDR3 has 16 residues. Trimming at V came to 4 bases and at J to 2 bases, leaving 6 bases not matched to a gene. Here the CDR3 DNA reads TGTGCCACCAGTGACAATAGCGGGGAGACCTACAATGAGCAGTTCTTC. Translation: CATSDNSGETYNEQFF.